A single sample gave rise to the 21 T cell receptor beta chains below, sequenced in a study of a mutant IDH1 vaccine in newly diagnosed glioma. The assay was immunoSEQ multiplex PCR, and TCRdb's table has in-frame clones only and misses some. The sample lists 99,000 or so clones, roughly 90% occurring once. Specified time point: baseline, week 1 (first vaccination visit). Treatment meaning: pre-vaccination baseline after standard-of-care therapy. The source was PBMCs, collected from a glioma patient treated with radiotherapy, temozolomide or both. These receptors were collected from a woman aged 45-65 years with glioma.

Written as DNA, the CDR3 is TGTGCCAGCAGTTACAAAAATCCCATTGGGGACACCTTC. This gives the protein CASSYKNPIGDTF. The V and J genes are TRBV6-6 and TRBJ1-2, with unresolved D. Germline V lookup: CDR1 MNHNY, CDR2 SVGAGI (reference sequence). The length of the CDR3 is 13 residues. Trimming removed 2 bases from V and 12 bases from J, with 16 bases in between.

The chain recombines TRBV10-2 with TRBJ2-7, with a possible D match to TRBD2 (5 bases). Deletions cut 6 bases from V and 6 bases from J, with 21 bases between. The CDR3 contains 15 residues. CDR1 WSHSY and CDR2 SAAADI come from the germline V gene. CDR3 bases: TGCGCCAGCAGCCCCCTTGTTAGCGCGACTGCCGAGCAGTACTTC. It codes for CASSPLVSATAEQYF.

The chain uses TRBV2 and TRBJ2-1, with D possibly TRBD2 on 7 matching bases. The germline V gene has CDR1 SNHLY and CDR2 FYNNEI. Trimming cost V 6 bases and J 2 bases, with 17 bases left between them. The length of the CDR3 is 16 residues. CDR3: CASRAMGGATYNEQFF. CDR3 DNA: TGTGCCAGCAGAGCTATGGGGGGGGCAACCTACAATGAGCAGTTCTTC. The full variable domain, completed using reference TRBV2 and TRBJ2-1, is EPEVTQTPSHQVTQMGQEVILRCVPISNHLYFYWYRQILGQKVEFLVSFYNNEISEKSEIFDDQFSVERPDGSNFTLKIRSTKLEDSAMYFCASRAMGGATYNEQFFGPGTRLTVL.

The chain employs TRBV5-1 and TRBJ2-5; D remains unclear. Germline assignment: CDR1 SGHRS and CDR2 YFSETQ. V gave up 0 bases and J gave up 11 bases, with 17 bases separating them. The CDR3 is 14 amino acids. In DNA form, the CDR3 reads TGCGCCAGCAGCTTGGCCCCCGACCGCCCGGAGCAGTACTTC. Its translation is CASSLAPDRPEQYF.

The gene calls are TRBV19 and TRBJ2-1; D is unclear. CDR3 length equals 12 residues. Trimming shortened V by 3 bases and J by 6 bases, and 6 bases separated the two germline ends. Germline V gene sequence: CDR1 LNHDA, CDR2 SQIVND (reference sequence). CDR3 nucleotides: TGTGCCAGTAGTATCAGCGTCAATGAGCAGTTCTTC. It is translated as CASSISVNEQFF.

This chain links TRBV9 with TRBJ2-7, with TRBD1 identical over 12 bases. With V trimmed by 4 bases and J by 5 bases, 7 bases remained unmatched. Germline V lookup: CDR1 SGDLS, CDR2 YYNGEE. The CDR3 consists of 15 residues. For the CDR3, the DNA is TGTGCCAGCAGCCAACCGGGACAGGGGGCGCACGAGCAGTACTTC. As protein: CASSQPGQGAHEQYF.

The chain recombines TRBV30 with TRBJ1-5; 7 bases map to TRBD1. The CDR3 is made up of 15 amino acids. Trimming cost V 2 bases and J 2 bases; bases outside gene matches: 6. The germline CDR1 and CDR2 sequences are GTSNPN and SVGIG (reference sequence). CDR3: CAWSPGGWGNQPQHF. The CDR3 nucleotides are TGTGCCTGGAGTCCAGGGGGTTGGGGCAATCAGCCCCAGCATTTT.

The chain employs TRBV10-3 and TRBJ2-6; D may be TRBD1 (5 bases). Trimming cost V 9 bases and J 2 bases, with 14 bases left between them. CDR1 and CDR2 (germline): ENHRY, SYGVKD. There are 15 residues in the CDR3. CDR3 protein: CAIFNWGAGANVLTF. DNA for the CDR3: TGTGCCATTTTTAACTGGGGCGCTGGGGCCAACGTCCTGACTTTC.

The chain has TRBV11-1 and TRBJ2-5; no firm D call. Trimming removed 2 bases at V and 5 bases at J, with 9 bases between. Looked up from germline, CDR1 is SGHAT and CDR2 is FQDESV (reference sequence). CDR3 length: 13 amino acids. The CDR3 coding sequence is TGTGCCAGCAGCTTATCGGACGGCGAGACCCAGTACTTC. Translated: CASSLSDGETQYF.

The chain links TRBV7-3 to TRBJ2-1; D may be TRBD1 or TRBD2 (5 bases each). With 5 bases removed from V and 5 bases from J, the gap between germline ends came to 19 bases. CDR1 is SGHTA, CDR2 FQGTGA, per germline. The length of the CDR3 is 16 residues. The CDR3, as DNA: TGTGCCAGCAGCGCTAGTGGGGGAAGAAACCACAATGAGCAGTTCTTC. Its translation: CASSASGGRNHNEQFF.

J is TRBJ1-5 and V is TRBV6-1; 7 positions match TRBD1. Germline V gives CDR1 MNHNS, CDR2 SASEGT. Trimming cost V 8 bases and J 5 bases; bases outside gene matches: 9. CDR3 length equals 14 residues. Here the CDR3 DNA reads TGTGCCAGCGTCCGAGACAGGGATTATCAGCCCCAGCATTTT. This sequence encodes CASVRDRDYQPQHF.

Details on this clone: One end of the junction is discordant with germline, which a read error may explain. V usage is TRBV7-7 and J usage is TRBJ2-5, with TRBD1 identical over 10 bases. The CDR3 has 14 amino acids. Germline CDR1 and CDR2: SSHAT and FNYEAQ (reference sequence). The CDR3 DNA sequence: TGTGCTAGCAGCAGGGACAGGGGTAGAGAGACCCAGTACTTC. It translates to CASSRDRGRETQYF.

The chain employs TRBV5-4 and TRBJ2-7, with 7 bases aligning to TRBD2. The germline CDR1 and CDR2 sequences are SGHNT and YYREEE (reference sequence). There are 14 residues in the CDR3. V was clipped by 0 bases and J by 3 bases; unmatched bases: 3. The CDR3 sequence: CASSLAGGSYEQYF. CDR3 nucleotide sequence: TGTGCCAGCAGCTTGGCTGGCGGGAGCTACGAGCAGTACTTC.

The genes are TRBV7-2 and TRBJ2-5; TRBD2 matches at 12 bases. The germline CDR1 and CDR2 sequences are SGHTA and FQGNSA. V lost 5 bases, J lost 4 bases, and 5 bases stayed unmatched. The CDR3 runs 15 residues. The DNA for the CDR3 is TGTGCCAGCAGCATCTCGACTAGCGGGAGAGAGACCCAGTACTTC. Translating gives CASSISTSGRETQYF.

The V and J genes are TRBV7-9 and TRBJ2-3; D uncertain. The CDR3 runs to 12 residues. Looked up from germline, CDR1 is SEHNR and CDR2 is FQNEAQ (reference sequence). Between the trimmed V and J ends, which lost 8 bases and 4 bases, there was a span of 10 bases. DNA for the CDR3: TGTGCCAGCTCCCCACCCTCAGATACGCAGTATTTT. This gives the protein CASSPPSDTQYF.

CDR3 coding DNA: TGCGCCAGCAGTGAGTCAAACATGAACACTGAAGCTTTCTTT. It yields the protein CASSESNMNTEAFF. This rearrangement joins TRBV10-2 to TRBJ1-1; no reliable D call. V was trimmed by 0 bases and J by 0 bases, leaving 5 bases between them. In germline, CDR1 is WSHSY, CDR2 SAAADI. CDR3 length: 14 residues.

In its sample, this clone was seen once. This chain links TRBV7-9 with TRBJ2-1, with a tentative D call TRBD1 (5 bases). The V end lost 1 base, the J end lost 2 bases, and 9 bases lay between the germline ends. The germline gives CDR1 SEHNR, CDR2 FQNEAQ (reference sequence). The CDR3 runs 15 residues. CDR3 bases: TGTGCCAGCAGCTTAGGGCAGGGCACCTACAATGAGCAGTTCTTC. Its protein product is CASSLGQGTYNEQFF.

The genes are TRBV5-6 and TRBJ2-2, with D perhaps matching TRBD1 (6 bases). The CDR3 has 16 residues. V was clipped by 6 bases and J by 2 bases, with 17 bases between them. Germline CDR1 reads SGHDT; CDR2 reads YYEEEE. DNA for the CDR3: TGTGCCAGCACCCGGTCGGGGACACCAAACACCGGGGAGCTGTTTTTT. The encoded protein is CASTRSGTPNTGELFF.

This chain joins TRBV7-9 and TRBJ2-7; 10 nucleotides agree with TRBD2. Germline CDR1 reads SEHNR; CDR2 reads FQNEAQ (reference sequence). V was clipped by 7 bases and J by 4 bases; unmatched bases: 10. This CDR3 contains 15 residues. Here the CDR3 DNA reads TGTGCCAGCATCCTCCTAGCGGGAGAGGGTTACGAGCAGTACTTC. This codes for CASILLAGEGYEQYF.

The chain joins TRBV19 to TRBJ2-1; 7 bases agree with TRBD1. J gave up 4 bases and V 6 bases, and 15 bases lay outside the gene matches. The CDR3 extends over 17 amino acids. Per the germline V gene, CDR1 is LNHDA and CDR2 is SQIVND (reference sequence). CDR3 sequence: CASRSASTGKLYNEQFF. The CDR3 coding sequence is TGTGCCAGTAGATCAGCGTCGACAGGGAAACTTTACAATGAGCAGTTCTTC.

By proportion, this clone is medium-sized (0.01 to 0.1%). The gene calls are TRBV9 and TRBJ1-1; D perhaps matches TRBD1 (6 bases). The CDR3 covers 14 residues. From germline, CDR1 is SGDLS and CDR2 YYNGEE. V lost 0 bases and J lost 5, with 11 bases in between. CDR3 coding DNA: TGTGCCAGCAGCGTAGCCAGGGGTGGGACTGAAGCTTTCTTT. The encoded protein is CASSVARGGTEAFF. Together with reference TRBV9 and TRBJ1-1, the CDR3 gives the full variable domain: DSGVTQTPKHLITATGQRVTLRCSPRSGDLSVYWYQQSLDQGLQFLIQYYNGEERAKGNILERFSAQQFPDLHSELNLSSLELGDSALYFCASSVARGGTEAFFGQGTRLTVV.